What follows are 12 T cell receptor beta chains derived from one specimen sequenced in a study of cytomegalovirus exposure and HLA in healthy donors. In the PCR, 60 Vbeta and 13 Jbeta primers were used. Clones were read by immunoSEQ multiplex PCR, and TCRdb kept only the in-frame ones, dropping some. Of about 36,000 clones in the sample, nearly 70% were seen once. The sequenced sample was PBMCs. The receptors here all came from a man aged 30 to 39 in good health and CMV-seronegative.

This clone was seen more than once but under ten times. This rearrangement joins TRBV7-9 to TRBJ1-1, with D hard to call. From germline, CDR1 is SEHNR and CDR2 FQNEAQ (reference sequence). V lost 3 bases and J 2 bases, leaving 16 bases between the germline ends. This CDR3 has 16 residues. For the CDR3, the DNA is TGTGCCAGCAGCTTCCGAGGTCGCGGGGAAAACACTGAAGCTTTCTTT. Amino acids: CASSFRGRGENTEAFF.

This clone was recorded a few times. The chain couples TRBV2 to TRBJ2-5; 7 bases match TRBD2. The CDR3 runs to 12 residues. In germline, CDR1 is SNHLY, CDR2 FYNNEI. The CDR3 loop reads CVTAGVGSAQYF. CDR3 bases: TGTGTAACGGCGGGAGTGGGGTCGGCCCAGTACTTC.

The gene calls are TRBV4-3 and TRBJ1-4, with 8 bases that match TRBD1. J lost 5 bases, V lost 1 base, and 9 bases had no gene match. Germline V gene lookup returns CDR1 LGHNA and CDR2 YSLEER. This CDR3 is built from 17 residues. The CDR3 is CASSQGSRTGRNEKLFF. The CDR3 nucleotides are TGCGCCAGCAGCCAAGGCTCCCGGACAGGGCGGAATGAAAAACTGTTTTTT.

The rearrangement links TRBV29-1 to TRBJ1-1; TRBD1 is a possible D gene (6 bases). The CDR3 totals 12 residues. CDR1 and CDR2 from the germline V gene are SQVTM and ANQGSEA. Trimming removed 3 bases from V and 5 bases from J, with 10 bases in between. The CDR3 bases are TGCAGCGTTGACAGGGGATGGACTGAAGCTTTCTTT. Translating gives CSVDRGWTEAFF.

This chain connects TRBV2 to TRBJ2-1; 10 bases line up with TRBD2. From germline, CDR1 is SNHLY and CDR2 FYNNEI. CDR3 length equals 14 residues. The V and J ends lost 11 bases and 6 bases, in that order; junction bases with no gene match: 10. CDR3 amino acids: CAGKVTSGVNEQFF. CDR3 in DNA: TGTGCCGGGAAGGTTACTAGCGGGGTCAATGAGCAGTTCTTC.

V is TRBV5-1 and J is TRBJ2-7, with 7 bases that match TRBD2. V dropped 5 bases and J dropped 7; count of bases not matched to a gene: 12. This CDR3 comprises 14 residues. The germline V gene has CDR1 SGHRS and CDR2 YFSETQ. CDR3 in DNA: TGCGCCAGCAGTCGGGGGACTACATTCTTGGAGCAGTACTTC. This translates into CASSRGTTFLEQYF.

The genes are TRBV28 and TRBJ2-5, with a tentative D call TRBD2 (5 bases). CDR3 size: 14 residues. Trimming left V 6 bases short and J 5 bases short, with 16 bases between. Germline V CDR1 and CDR2: MDHEN, SYDVKM. CDR3 protein: CASSLGLREETQYF. The CDR3 DNA is TGTGCCAGCAGCTTGGGCTTGAGGGAGGAGACCCAGTACTTC.

Points on this clone: One junction end does not reproduce the germline sequence, and a read error may be involved. The V and J genes are TRBV10-3 and TRBJ1-4, with D maybe TRBD1 (5 bases). Per the germline V gene, CDR1 is ENHRY and CDR2 is SYGVKD. The CDR3 is made up of 14 amino acids. The CDR3 DNA sequence: TGTGCCATCAATGAGGGACTGACTAATGAAAAACTGTTTTTT. Translation gives CAINEGLTNEKLFF.

The J gene is TRBJ1-5, the V gene TRBV10-3; tentatively, D is TRBD1 (6 bases). Germline V CDR1 and CDR2: ENHRY, SYGVKD. This CDR3 is built from 14 residues. Trimming stripped 0 bases from V and 5 bases from J, with 8 bases between. CDR3 DNA sequence: TGTGCCATCAGTGAGTCAGGGGGGGATCAGCCCCAGCATTTT. Translating gives CAISESGGDQPQHF.

V usage is TRBV5-1 and J usage is TRBJ2-1; the D gene is possibly TRBD1 (5 bases). Trimming removed 2 bases at V and 8 bases at J, with 14 bases between. The CDR3 runs 14 residues. Germline V gives CDR1 SGHRS, CDR2 YFSETQ. In nucleotides, the CDR3 is TGCGCCAGCAGCTTCAGGGTGGTTATCGATGAGCAGTTCTTC. Translating it yields CASSFRVVIDEQFF. The full variable domain, in which reference TRBV5-1 and TRBJ2-1 provide the parts outside the CDR3, is KAGVTQTPRYLIKTRGQQVTLSCSPISGHRSVSWYQQTPGQGLQFLFEYFSETQRNKGNFPGRFSGRQFSNSRSEMNVSTLELGDSALYLCASSFRVVIDEQFFGPGTRLTVL.

This chain uses TRBV5-5 with TRBJ1-3; D may be TRBD1 (6 bases). V lost 4 bases to trimming and J lost 0 bases, with 11 bases between them. This CDR3 is 15 amino acids long. Per the germline V gene, CDR1 is SGHKS and CDR2 is YYEKEE (reference sequence). In DNA, the CDR3 is TGTGCCAGCAGCCGGGGGGACAACTCTGGAAACACCATATATTTT. Translated: CASSRGDNSGNTIYF. The entire variable domain, with the rest obtained from reference TRBV5-5 and TRBJ1-3, is as follows: DAGVTQSPTHLIKTRGQQVTLRCSPISGHKSVSWYQQVLGQGPQFIFQYYEKEERGRGNFPDRFSARQFPNYSSELNVNALLLGDSALYLCASSRGDNSGNTIYFGEGSWLTVV.

The chain employs TRBV28 and TRBJ2-7, with D perhaps TRBD1 (5 bases). Germline lookup yields CDR1 MDHEN and CDR2 SYDVKM. Trimming took 1 base from V and 0 from J, leaving 7 bases between them. This CDR3 region has 14 residues. Written as DNA, the CDR3 is TGTGCCAGCAGTTTATACAGGACCTCCTACGAGCAGTACTTC. The encoded protein is CASSLYRTSYEQYF. Drawing the rest from reference TRBV28 and TRBJ2-7, the complete variable domain is DVKVTQSSRYLVKRTGEKVFLECVQDMDHENMFWYRQDPGLGLRLIYFSYDVKMKEKGDIPEGYSVSREKKERFSLILESASTNQTSMYLCASSLYRTSYEQYFGPGTRLTVT.